The T cell receptor beta chain described here comes from a study of T-cell memory formation after mild COVID-19. The wider study: Largely, the TCR clusters proved donor specific.

5'RACE with constant-segment primers yielded barcoded, UMI-tagged TCR alpha and TCR beta cDNA libraries. TCRdb analysed the 5' RACE reads with MiXCR anew, one entry per CDR3 protein. The profile covers 550,000 to 700,000 distinct CDR3 sequences, with approximately 15% appearing a single time and roughly 7.8% taken by the ten largest. A note on this clonotype: Antigen: not known.

Study outcomes and limitations: Clones contracting across day 15 to 85 had a balanced CD4/CD8 profile; later expanding clones leaned CD4+. Chiefly within CM and EM were the contracting CD4+ clones; CD8+ ones were within EMRA.

Germline values: CDR1 SGHDT, CDR2 YYEEEE. The CDR3 contains 14 residues. V gave up 5 bases and J gave up 3 bases, with 12 bases separating them. Sequenced material: PBMCs or a T cell subset sorted from them (not recorded which). This rearrangement joins TRBV5-6 to TRBJ2-4; D may correspond to TRBD1 or TRBD2 (5 bases each). The source of this sequence is an adult woman who had mild COVID-19 (a few samples of this study predate the infection). Cell type and time point are not known. CDR3 sequence (DNA): TGTGCCAGCAGTCCCGGGACGAGCAAAAACATTCAGTACTTC. This sequence encodes CASSPGTSKNIQYF.